These T cell receptor beta chains were read from a single sample in a study of blood T cell repertoires in COVID-19. Here immunoSEQ multiplex PCR was the method, and the copy in TCRdb shows in-frame clones only, minus some. The sample lists 200,000 to 300,000 clones; approximately 86% were seen once. The sample consisted of peripheral blood. These receptors were obtained from a human donor in a cohort sampled during active COVID-19. Each CDR3 is given with its conserved first and last residue. Each record gives: clone size, D gene, J gene, CDR3 length, V gene, CDR3 DNA, CDR3 protein. D genes are given only for firm matches. The size of a clone is reported for some rows only, either as once, few or many, or as a class for expanded clones.

>NA|NA|TRBJ1-5|17|TRBV3-1/TRBV3-2
TGTGCCAGCAGCCAATGGGGGGTTTCGGTAGGCAATCAGCCCCAGCATTTT
CASSQWGVSVGNQPQHF
>NA|NA|TRBJ2-7|11|TRBV27
TGTGCCAGCGGAGGGGTATTTGAGCAGTACTTC
CASGGVFEQYF
>NA|NA|TRBJ2-5|14|TRBV10-3
TGTGCCATCAGCGTTGGTACTAGCATGGAGACCCAGTACTTC
CAISVGTSMETQYF
>NA|NA|TRBJ1-1|16|TRBV7-9
TGTGCCAGCAGCCCCTTGGGGGGGGGAATGAACACTGAAGCTTTCTTT
CASSPLGGGMNTEAFF
>NA|NA|TRBJ2-7|12|TRBV9
TGTGCCAGCGCCCCGGGGGTCGACGAGCAGTACTTC
CASAPGVDEQYF
>NA|NA|TRBJ2-7|13|TRBV7-6
TGTGCCAGCAGCTTAGGACAGCCCTACGAGCAGTACTTC
CASSLGQPYEQYF
>NA|NA|TRBJ2-5|12|TRBV14
TGTGCCAGCAGCCACCTTCAAGAGACCCAGTACTTC
CASSHLQETQYF
>NA|TRBD2|TRBJ2-3|21|TRBV28
TGTGCCAGCAGTTTCCCTGTGCTAGCGGGACGGGCCCAGGAAATAACAGATACGCAGTATTTT
CASSFPVLAGRAQEITDTQYF
>NA|NA|TRBJ1-6|19|TRBV24-1
TGTGCCACCAGTGAGCCTCCCCCAATTGACAGACCCTATAATTCACCCCTCCACTTT
CATSEPPPIDRPYNSPLHF
>NA|TRBD2|TRBJ2-1|17|TRBV10-3
TGTGCCATCAGTGAGATCGTGGCGGGAGGGCCCTACAATGAGCAGTTCTTC
CAISEIVAGGPYNEQFF
>NA|NA|TRBJ1-3|16|TRBV4-1
TGCGCCAGCAGCCAGAGGGGACGGGGGACTGGAAACACCATATATTTT
CASSQRGRGTGNTIYF
>NA|NA|TRBJ1-2|14|TRBV3-1/TRBV3-2
TGTGCCAGCAGCCCTGCGGGGGCTAAGGGTGGCTACACCTTC
CASSPAGAKGGYTF
>few|TRBD1|TRBJ1-1|14|TRBV7-2
TGTGCCAGCAGCTTAGAAGGGACAGTCACTGAAGCTTTCTTT
CASSLEGTVTEAFF
>NA|TRBD2|TRBJ2-5|14|TRBV7-8
TGTGCCAGCAGACGGACTAGCGGACAAGAGACCCAGTACTTC
CASRRTSGQETQYF
>NA|TRBD1|TRBJ2-7|13|TRBV5-6
TGTGCCAGCAGCGCCGGGACAGGCTACGAGCAGTACTTC
CASSAGTGYEQYF
>NA|TRBD2|TRBJ2-5|14|TRBV27
TGTGCCACAGCTCTACTAGCGAATCAAGAGACCCAGTACTTC
CATALLANQETQYF
>NA|TRBD1|TRBJ1-1|14|TRBV4-3
TGCGCCAGCAGCCAAGTGGGGACAGGCACTGAAGCTTTCTTT
CASSQVGTGTEAFF
>NA|TRBD2|TRBJ2-1|16|TRBV6-5
TGTGCCAGCAGTTACTTAGCGGGAGCCTCCTACAATGAGCAGTTCTTC
CASSYLAGASYNEQFF
>NA|NA|TRBJ2-2|15|TRBV18
TGTGCCAGCTCACCAGAGACAGGGAACACCGGGGAGCTGTTTTTT
CASSPETGNTGELFF
>few|NA|TRBJ1-2|14|TRBV30
TGTGCCTGGAGGGAACGGGAGCCTAACTATGGCTACACCTTC
CAWREREPNYGYTF
>NA|NA|TRBJ1-4|17|TRBV4-3
TGCGCCAGCAGCCAAGGGGTCCAGGGAGGGGTTCGGGAAAAACTGTTTTTT
CASSQGVQGGVREKLFF
>NA|NA|TRBJ1-4|17|TRBV21-1
TGTGCCAGCAGCAAATGCGGGACCGGAGATGGGGGTGAAAAACTGTTTTTT
CASSKCGTGDGGEKLFF
>NA|TRBD2|TRBJ2-3|13|TRBV10-1
TGCGCCAGCAGAGCGGGGGGACGGGATACGCAGTATTTT
CASRAGGRDTQYF
>NA|NA|TRBJ1-5|15|TRBV15
TGTGCCACCAGCAGAGTAGGGCAGGGCAGTCAGCCCCAGCATTTT
CATSRVGQGSQPQHF
>NA|NA|TRBJ2-7|11|TRBV2
TGTGCCAGCACGGGCGCCGCGGAGGGGAACTTC
CASTGAAEGNF
>NA|TRBD1|TRBJ1-2|13|TRBV7-2
TGTGCCAGCAATGACAGGGGGCCCAGGGGCTACACCTTC
CASNDRGPRGYTF
>NA|NA|TRBJ1-4|14|TRBV4-1
TGCGCCAGCAGCCAAGATAGACAGGATCTAAAACTGTTTTTT
CASSQDRQDLKLFF
>NA|TRBD1|TRBJ2-7|15|TRBV7-2
TGTGCCAGCAGCCCTCTTTGGGACAGTACCTACGAGCAGTACTTC
CASSPLWDSTYEQYF
>NA|TRBD1|TRBJ2-7|14|TRBV30
TGTGCCTGGAGGGAAGACAGGGGGCCCCACGAGCAGTACTTC
CAWREDRGPHEQYF
>NA|TRBD1|TRBJ2-7|13|TRBV30
TGTGCCTGGAGTGTGGGGACAGGGAACGAGCAGTACTTC
CAWSVGTGNEQYF
>NA|TRBD1|TRBJ1-2|16|TRBV5-1
TGCGCCAGCAGCTTTGCCGACAGGGGGCGCGTAGGGGGCTACACCTTC
CASSFADRGRVGGYTF
>NA|TRBD1|TRBJ2-1|15|TRBV6-2/TRBV6-3
TGTGCCAGCAGTTACGGGGACAGGGCTGGGAATGAGCAGTTCTTC
CASSYGDRAGNEQFF
>NA|NA|TRBJ2-5|10|TRBV29-1
TGCAGCGCCCCCTTAGAGACCCAGTACTTC
CSAPLETQYF
>NA|TRBD1|TRBJ1-3|18|TRBV5-1
TGCGCCAGCAGCCGGGGGTTACAAGGGGGCCTCTCTGGAAACACCATATATTTT
CASSRGLQGGLSGNTIYF
>NA|NA|TRBJ1-2|13|TRBV12-3/TRBV12-4
TGTGCCAGCCTATCAACAGGAGACTATGGCTACACCTTC
CASLSTGDYGYTF
>NA|TRBD1|TRBJ2-7|15|TRBV7-2
TGTGCCAGCAGCCCTTCCGGGACAGGCGGTACCGAGCAGTACTTC
CASSPSGTGGTEQYF